This passage covers 3 T cell receptor beta chains from one sample sequenced in a study of T cell responses to AZD1222 COVID-19 vaccine. Profiling relied on immunoSEQ multiplex PCR, and the TCRdb table lists in-frame clones only, not all of them. The sample carries more than 120,000 clones, around 90% recorded once. The source material was peripheral blood, sampled 28 days after the second AZD1222 dose. These TCRs come from an adult who received the AZD1222 COVID-19 vaccine.

The V call is TRBV9, the J call TRBJ1-4; tentatively, D is TRBD1 (6 bases). CDR1 SGDLS and CDR2 YYNGEE come from the germline V gene. This CDR3 spans 14 amino acids. The germline V and J ends were trimmed by 4 bases and 6 bases, with 13 bases remaining between them. Here the CDR3 reads CASSLHRVDEKLFF. The CDR3 DNA follows: TGTGCCAGCAGCTTACACAGGGTTGATGAAAAACTGTTTTTT.

J is TRBJ1-2 and V is TRBV13; a possible D gene is TRBD1 (6 bases). V was pared by 1 base and J by 6 bases, with 9 bases between. This CDR3 has 13 residues. Germline CDR1 reads PRHDT; CDR2 reads FYEKMQ (reference sequence). CDR3 amino acids: CASSLDRVDGYTF. In nucleotides, the CDR3 is TGTGCCAGCAGCTTAGACAGGGTGGATGGCTACACCTTC.

The V gene is TRBV15, the J gene TRBJ2-1; D unresolved. Germline V gene data show CDR1 as LNHNV and CDR2 as YYDKDF (reference sequence). The ends were cut back, 1 base at V and 3 bases at J, with 1 base in the middle. This CDR3 comprises 12 residues. The CDR3 sequence is CATSRVYNEQFF. In nucleotides, the CDR3 is TGTGCCACCAGCAGAGTCTACAATGAGCAGTTCTTC. Full variable domain (rest looked up from reference TRBV15 and TRBJ2-1): DAMVIQNPRYQVTQFGKPVTLSCSQTLNHNVMYWYQQKSSQAPKLLFHYYDKDFNNEADTPDNFQSRRPNTSFCFLDIRSPGLGDTAMYLCATSRVYNEQFFGPGTRLTVL.